This TCR beta chain comes out of a study of vaccination and CD4 T cells after COVID-19. For the study at large: Culture controls were given either a CEFX pool, an HIV-1 Nef pool, or no peptide. Findings and caveats of the study: The appearance of a median roughly 90% of reactive clones in convalescent patients occurred only post-vaccination.

A note on this clonotype: The antigen is not known. A read error may account for a junction end that differs from germline.

Once obtained from cultured CD4+ T cells, the DNA was sequenced using the Oncomine TCR Beta short-read assay. It was from cultured CD4+ T cells that genomic DNA was extracted. TCRdb re-called the PCR reads through MiXCR, storing one row per CDR3 protein. The repertoire has 5,800 or so distinct CDR3 sequences, 33% of them found once; the top ten carry over 35%. Documented treatment: 10-day PBMC culture with coronavirus spike peptide pools or control peptides (ViraFEST assay). Before the COVID-19 pandemic (2011-2018), CD4+ T cells were obtained from the unexposed donor. With SARS-CoV-2 S/N and four cold-coronavirus spikes, unexposed-donor CD4+ T cells were probed, cells permitting. CDR3 length equals 12 residues. The germline CDR1 and CDR2 sequences are MNHEY and SVGEGT.

The sample was CD4+ T cells from blood, cultured in vitro. V gene TRBV6-2 or TRBV6-3 combines with J gene TRBJ2-3; no reliable D call. The clonotype comes from a human donor in good health. The CDR3 bases are TGTGCCAGCAGTTATAGCACAGATACGCAGTGTTTT. As protein: CASSYSTDTQCF.